This T cell receptor (beta chain) was sequenced during a study of blood T cell repertoires in COVID-19. Living in roughly 25 US areas, the participants were between 18 and 89 years of age. In the original analysis: The assay estimated nucleated cells by amplifying reference gene primers. Assay used: immunoSEQ multiplex PCR; TCRdb lists only in-frame clones, some missing. V and J calls and clone size are copied from that table; D and trimming were computed from the DNA. Here the sample spans under 150,000 clones, around 80% being singletons. Per germline, CDR1 SGHDN and CDR2 FVKESK. The CDR3 is 14 amino acids. Trimming cost V 4 bases and J 6 bases, with 15 bases left between them.

The rearrangement joins TRBV14 to TRBJ1-1; no firm D call. The TCR originated in a man aged 40-50 years with acute COVID-19. Specimen: PBMCs or T cells enriched from blood (not recorded which). The CDR3 here is CASSPRVLSAEAFF. The DNA of the CDR3 is TGTGCCAGCAGCCCCCGGGTCCTGAGCGCTGAAGCTTTCTTT.